This T cell receptor (beta chain) was recorded in a study of sequential checkpoint blockade in melanoma. TCRdb's table, derived via immunoSEQ multiplex PCR, lists solely in-frame clones and lacks some. Of more than 10,000 clones listed, approximately 69% are singletons. Treatment reported: randomized to nivolumab then ipilimumab (arm A) or the reverse (arm B). The sample consisted of CD8+ T cells sorted from blood (inferred from file names), taken from a patient given nivolumab and ipilimumab in sequence. The clonotype originates from a human donor with melanoma.

As DNA, the CDR3 is TGTGCCAGTAGTATAGAGTCTAGTGGCGGCTCAGGGACTAATGAAAAACTGTTTTTT. This sequence encodes CASSIESSGGSGTNEKLFF. This rearrangement joins TRBV19 to TRBJ1-4; weak D call: TRBD1 (5 bases). This CDR3 contains 19 residues. V lost 0 bases and J lost 2, with 19 bases in between. Germline V gene lookup returns CDR1 LNHDA and CDR2 SQIVND (reference sequence). The whole variable domain, filled in from reference TRBV19 and TRBJ1-4, reads DGGITQSPKYLFRKEGQNVTLSCEQNLNHDAMYWYRQDPGQGLRLIYYSQIVNDFQKGDIAEGYSVSREKKESFPLTVTSAQKNPTAFYLCASSIESSGGSGTNEKLFFGSGTQLSVL.